This T cell receptor beta chain was recorded in a study of shared clonotypes between healthy human individuals. About this clone: Its antigen remains unknown.

Trimming cost V 5 bases and J 0 bases; bases outside gene matches: 4. Germline CDR1 is LGHNA and CDR2 is YNFKEQ. The CDR3 runs 14 residues. The healthy adult donors were HIV-negative and reported no recent acute infections or vaccinations. TCRdb keeps only in-frame clones here, not all; method: immunoSEQ multiplex PCR. The sample contains some 1.4 million clones, approximately 97% of which appear only once. The study's findings and limits: Sequencing depth was predicted to influence how clonotypes are shared among donors.

The receptor was isolated from a man aged 30 to 39 in good health. The sequenced sample was naive CD4+ T cells sorted from blood. Documented subset: CD45RA+ positively selected. The V and J genes are TRBV4-2 and TRBJ2-7, with 7 bases that match TRBD2. The CDR3 protein is CASSSVAGSYEQYF. The CDR3 DNA sequence: TGTGCCAGCAGCTCGGTAGCGGGCTCCTACGAGCAGTACTTC.